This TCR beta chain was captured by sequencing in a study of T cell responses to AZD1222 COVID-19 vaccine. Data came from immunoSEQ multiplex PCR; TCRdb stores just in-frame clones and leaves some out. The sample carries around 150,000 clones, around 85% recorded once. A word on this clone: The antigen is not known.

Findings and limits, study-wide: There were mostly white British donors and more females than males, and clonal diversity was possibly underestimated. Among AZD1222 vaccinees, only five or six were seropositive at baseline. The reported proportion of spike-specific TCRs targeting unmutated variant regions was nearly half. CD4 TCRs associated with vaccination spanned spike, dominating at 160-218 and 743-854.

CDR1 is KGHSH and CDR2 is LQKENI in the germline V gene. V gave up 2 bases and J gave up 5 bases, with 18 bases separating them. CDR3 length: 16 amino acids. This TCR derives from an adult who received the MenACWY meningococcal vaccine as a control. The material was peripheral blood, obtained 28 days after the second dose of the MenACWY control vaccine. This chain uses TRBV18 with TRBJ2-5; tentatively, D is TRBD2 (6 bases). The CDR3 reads CASSPLTGTRGETQYF. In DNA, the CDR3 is TGTGCCAGCTCACCATTAACTGGGACTCGGGGGGAGACCCAGTACTTC.